This T cell receptor beta chain is from a study of cytomegalovirus exposure and HLA in healthy donors. Study-level points and caveats: Both high specificity and high sensitivity reportedly marked the classifier's diagnosis of cytomegalovirus status. Cytomegalovirus-associated TCR beta chains were listed, numbering roughly 150. A previous analysis found most TCR beta V segments productive roughly 87% or roughly 30% of the time.

CDR3 length equals 17 residues. Per germline, CDR1 SGHTA and CDR2 FQGNSA. A note on this clone: Its antigen remains unknown. Its ends do not fully match the called genes, so a read error is possible. Other DNA sequences from this sample encode an identical CDR3 as well.

60 Vbeta and 13 Jbeta primers were used in PCR. Assay: immunoSEQ multiplex PCR; the TCRdb copy retains only in-frame clones and omits some. The sample shows some 190,000 clones, over 70% of them seen only once. The sequenced sample was PBMCs. The gene calls are TRBV7-2 and TRBJ2-1; 8 positions match TRBD2. The TCR sequence derives from a woman younger than 45 in good health and CMV-seropositive. The CDR3 reads CASSSRAGTRGYNEQFF. CDR3 nucleotide sequence: TGTGCCAGCAGCTCCCGGGCGGGGACTAGGGGGTACAATGAGCAATTCTTC.